These 32 T cell receptor beta chains were all obtained from the same sample, sequenced in a study of cytomegalovirus exposure and HLA in healthy donors. The table came from immunoSEQ multiplex PCR; TCRdb's copy has only in-frame clones and leaves some out. The sample has approximately 160,000 clones; around four fifths are singletons. Sequenced material: PBMCs. These TCRs come from a young man in good health and CMV-seropositive.

J is TRBJ1-2 and V is TRBV6-6; D is uncertain. CDR1 is MNHNY, CDR2 SVGAGI, per germline (reference sequence). With 0 bases removed from V and 6 bases from J, the gap between germline ends came to 8 bases. The CDR3 has 13 residues. This chain's CDR3 is CASSYSMADGYTF. CDR3 sequence (DNA): TGTGCCAGCAGTTACTCGATGGCGGATGGCTACACCTTC.

This clone was seen once. V and J are TRBV6-1 and TRBJ2-3, with 11 bases lining up with TRBD2. This CDR3 is built from 20 residues. CDR1 is MNHNS, CDR2 SASEGT, per germline. V was pared by 1 base and J by 0 bases, with 12 bases of the junction left unmatched. DNA for the CDR3: TGTGCCAGCAGTGAAGGGTCACTAGCGGGGGCCCGTGCTAGCACAGATACGCAGTATTTT. Translating it yields CASSEGSLAGARASTDTQYF.

The gene calls are TRBV14 and TRBJ1-3; D perhaps matches TRBD1 (5 bases). Trimming cost V 4 bases and J 5 bases, with 21 bases left between them. The CDR3 consists of 17 residues. Germline assignment: CDR1 SGHDN and CDR2 FVKESK. The CDR3 sequence: CASSLHGRGVIRNTIYF. The DNA for the CDR3 is TGTGCCAGCAGCCTCCACGGTCGGGGGGTCATTCGAAACACCATATATTTT. Variable domain in full (rest from reference TRBV14 and TRBJ1-3): EAGVTQFPSHSVIEKGQTVTLRCDPISGHDNLYWYRRVMGKEIKFLLHFVKESKQDESGMPNNRFLAERTGGTYSTLKVQPAELEDSGVYFCASSLHGRGVIRNTIYFGEGSWLTVV.

The chain couples TRBV2 to TRBJ2-3; 12 nucleotides align to TRBD2. The V segment lost 4 bases and the J segment 2 bases; nucleotides outside the gene matches: 1. In germline, CDR1 is SNHLY, CDR2 FYNNEI. The CDR3 consists of 15 residues. The CDR3 DNA is TGTGCCAGCAGTGGGACTAGCGGGACCACAGATACGCAGTATTTT. It codes for CASSGTSGTTDTQYF.

This clone was detected only a few times. This chain connects TRBV5-6 to TRBJ2-7; D is ambiguous. The CDR3 extends over 14 amino acids. Per the germline V gene, CDR1 is SGHDT and CDR2 is YYEEEE. Trimming cost V 0 bases and J 4 bases, with 11 bases left between them. The CDR3 nucleotides are TGTGCCAGCAGCTTGGTTGGCAGTAATTACGAGCAGTACTTC. It is translated as CASSLVGSNYEQYF.

The chain combines TRBV10-2 with TRBJ2-5, with a possible D match to TRBD2 (5 bases). This CDR3 region has 15 residues. Germline values: CDR1 WSHSY, CDR2 SAAADI. V shed 0 bases and J shed 7 bases, with 15 bases lying between them. The CDR3 DNA is TGCGCCAGCAGTGAGTCGCTGTGGGAACGGGGGACCCAGTACTTC. This sequence encodes CASSESLWERGTQYF.

As concerns this clone: The sample contains more than one DNA sequence encoding this CDR3. The genes are TRBV7-9 and TRBJ2-5; D ambiguous. Germline V lookup: CDR1 SEHNR, CDR2 FQNEAQ (reference sequence). Trimming cost V 5 bases and J 4 bases, with 8 bases left between them. This CDR3 spans 12 amino acids. CDR3 sequence (DNA): TGTGCCAGCAGCAGAGGCGGAGAGACCCAGTACTTC. This sequence encodes CASSRGGETQYF.

The V and J genes are TRBV6-1 and TRBJ2-7, with 7 bases lining up with TRBD2. The CDR3 is made up of 17 amino acids. V was clipped by 3 bases and J by 2 bases; unmatched bases: 13. Looked up from germline, CDR1 is MNHNS and CDR2 is SASEGT. The CDR3 region has the DNA TGTGCCAGCAGTGATGGGGGAGGGGCAGGGCCTACCTACGAGCAGTACTTC. Encoded protein: CASSDGGGAGPTYEQYF.

V gene TRBV7-2 combines with J gene TRBJ2-3, with 13 bases that match TRBD2. CDR3 size: 17 residues. Per the germline V gene, CDR1 is SGHTA and CDR2 is FQGNSA. V was pared by 5 bases and J by 5 bases, with 10 bases of the junction left unmatched. CDR3 nucleotides: TGTGCCAGCAGCCTCGGAACTAGCGGGGGGGCAGGAGATACGCAGTATTTT. Its translation: CASSLGTSGGAGDTQYF.

V gene TRBV4-3 combines with J gene TRBJ2-4; D possibly corresponds to TRBD1 (6 bases). The CDR3 has 15 residues. The ends were cut back, 6 bases at V and 8 bases at J, with 20 bases in the middle. Germline V gene sequence: CDR1 LGHNA, CDR2 YSLEER. The CDR3 region has the DNA TGCGCCAGCAGAGCCGGGACACACGAGATGGACATTCAGTACTTC. This codes for CASRAGTHEMDIQYF.

In this sample, this clone turned up once. The chain couples TRBV4-3 to TRBJ1-2; weak D call: TRBD1 (5 bases). The V end was cut by 1 base, the J end by 3 bases, with 18 bases between. The CDR3 runs 17 residues. The germline CDR1 and CDR2 sequences are LGHNA and YSLEER. The CDR3 is CASSQAKSLRGYYGYTF. The CDR3 nucleotides read TGCGCCAGCAGCCAAGCAAAATCTCTTCGGGGGTACTATGGCTACACCTTC.

V is TRBV6-6 and J is TRBJ2-1, with 11 nucleotides matching TRBD1. Germline values: CDR1 MNHNY, CDR2 SVGAGI (reference sequence). The CDR3 is made up of 15 amino acids. The trim removed 5 bases at V and 8 bases at J, leaving 8 bases unmatched. The CDR3 loop is CASSEPGQGEDEQFF. Written as DNA, the CDR3 is TGTGCCAGCAGTGAGCCGGGACAGGGGGAGGATGAGCAGTTCTTC.

V and J are TRBV7-9 and TRBJ1-1; D is undetermined. CDR1 is SEHNR, CDR2 FQNEAQ, per germline (reference sequence). The CDR3 is made up of 14 amino acids. V was trimmed by 7 bases and J by 0 bases, leaving 12 bases between them. CDR3 sequence reads: CASIRAGLNTEAFF. CDR3 nucleotide sequence: TGTGCCAGCATCCGAGCGGGTCTGAACACTGAAGCTTTCTTT.

This clone was detected only a few times. The CDR3 loop reads CASSYRRGQGQIYEQYF. In DNA, the CDR3 is TGTGCCAGCAGTTACAGAAGGGGACAGGGCCAAATCTACGAGCAGTACTTC. The chain has TRBV27 and TRBJ2-7; 9 bases align to TRBD1. Germline V gene lookup returns CDR1 MNHEY and CDR2 SMNVEV (reference sequence). The V segment lost 4 bases and the J segment 3 bases; nucleotides outside the gene matches: 13. The CDR3 totals 17 residues.

The chain joins TRBV10-3 to TRBJ1-1, with 8 bases aligning to TRBD1. CDR1 and CDR2 (germline): ENHRY, SYGVKD. The CDR3 sequence is 14 residues long. Trimming removed 10 bases from V and 2 bases from J; junction bases left unmatched: 9. The DNA of the CDR3 is TGTGCCACCGTAGGACAGGGCTCAAACACTGAAGCTTTCTTT. This gives the protein CATVGQGSNTEAFF.

The chain has TRBV10-2 and TRBJ2-7; 7 bases align to TRBD1. The CDR3 is 14 amino acids. V lost 7 bases and J lost 6; bases outside the gene matches: 12. Looked up from germline, CDR1 is WSHSY and CDR2 is SAAADI. CDR3 sequence reads: CASTWTGRGGEQYF. DNA of the CDR3: TGCGCCAGCACCTGGACAGGTCGTGGAGGCGAGCAGTACTTC.

The chain recombines TRBV7-2 with TRBJ2-7; perhaps TRBD1 as D (7 bases). The V end lost 5 bases, the J end lost 1 base, and 12 bases lay between the germline ends. Germline V gives CDR1 SGHTA, CDR2 FQGNSA. The length of the CDR3 is 14 residues. The CDR3 reads CASSTQGRSYEQYF. CDR3 DNA: TGTGCCAGCAGCACACAGGGGAGGTCCTACGAGCAGTACTTC.

V usage is TRBV4-1 and J usage is TRBJ1-5; D gene unclear. The germline V and J ends were trimmed by 3 bases and 2 bases, with 11 bases remaining between them. This CDR3 is built from 15 residues. Germline loops: CDR1 MGHRA, CDR2 YSYEKL. CDR3: CASSQVLGGNQPQHF. The CDR3 DNA sequence: TGCGCCAGCAGCCAGGTCTTAGGAGGCAATCAGCCCCAGCATTTT.

The chain links TRBV25-1 to TRBJ1-6, with D uncertain. The CDR3 is 15 residues long. Between the trimmed V and J ends, which lost 0 bases and 2 bases, there was a span of 5 bases. Germline CDR1 and CDR2: MGHDK and SYGVNS. The CDR3 DNA follows: TGTGCCAGCAGTGAATATGGAGCCTATAATTCACCCCTCCACTTT. As protein: CASSEYGAYNSPLHF.

The rearrangement joins TRBV5-8 to TRBJ2-7; TRBD1 matches 8 bases. The germline CDR1 and CDR2 sequences are SGHTS and YDEGEE. Trimming removed 9 bases from V and 1 base from J; junction bases left unmatched: 6. The CDR3 extends over 13 amino acids. Written as DNA, the CDR3 is TGTGCCATCAGACAGGGGCCTTCCTACGAGCAGTACTTC. Encoded protein: CAIRQGPSYEQYF. The entire variable domain, with the rest obtained from reference TRBV5-8 and TRBJ2-7, is as follows: EAGVTQSPTHLIKTRGQQATLRCSPISGHTSVYWYQQALGLGLQFLLWYDEGEERNRGNFPPRFSGRQFPNYSSELNVNALELEDSALYLCAIRQGPSYEQYFGPGTRLTVT.

CDR3 region: CASSPNPGQDYGYTF. The CDR3 DNA reads TGTGCCAGCTCGCCTAATCCGGGACAGGACTATGGCTACACCTTC. The chain has TRBV18 and TRBJ1-2, with 8 bases matching TRBD1. The CDR3 has 15 residues. With 6 bases clipped from V and 3 bases from J, the junction kept 9 bases outside the gene matches. Per the germline V gene, CDR1 is KGHSH and CDR2 is LQKENI.

The chain couples TRBV5-1 to TRBJ2-2, with a tentative D call TRBD1 (6 bases). This CDR3 region has 15 residues. Germline V CDR1 and CDR2: SGHRS, YFSETQ. V lost 0 bases and J lost 5, with 11 bases in between. The CDR3 here is CASSLANRGTGELFF. The DNA for the CDR3 is TGCGCCAGCAGCTTGGCCAATAGGGGGACCGGGGAGCTGTTTTTT.

This chain joins TRBV11-1 and TRBJ2-3; 8 positions match TRBD2. With V trimmed by 5 bases and J by 0 bases, 16 bases remained unmatched. The CDR3 is 19 residues long. CDR1 SGHAT and CDR2 FQDESV come from the germline V gene (reference sequence). CDR3 nucleotide sequence: TGTGCCAGCAGCAAAGGCCGCGGGGGGACCGGGCTTAGCACAGATACGCAGTATTTT. Its translation: CASSKGRGGTGLSTDTQYF. Using reference TRBV11-1 and TRBJ2-3 for the parts outside the CDR3, the full variable domain is EAEVAQSPRYKITEKSQAVAFWCDPISGHATLYWYRQILGQGPELLVQFQDESVVDDSQLPKDRFSAERLKGVDSTLKIQPAELGDSAMYLCASSKGRGGTGLSTDTQYFGPGTRLTVL.

This chain connects TRBV7-9 to TRBJ2-5, with TRBD1 matching over 7 bases. The CDR3 contains 12 residues. V lost 9 bases and J lost 4; bases outside the gene matches: 5. Germline V CDR1 and CDR2: SEHNR, FQNEAQ (reference sequence). The CDR3 sequence is CASRGGSETQYF. The CDR3 nucleotides are TGTGCCAGTCGAGGGGGCTCAGAGACCCAGTACTTC.

V usage is TRBV6-5 and J usage is TRBJ2-2; no clear D gene. The CDR3 contains 16 residues. Trimming cost V 2 bases and J 1 base, with 11 bases left between them. CDR1 is MNHEY and CDR2 is SVGAGI in the germline V gene. DNA for the CDR3: TGTGCCAGCAGTTACACCAACCACAGGAACACCGGGGAGCTGTTTTTT. Amino acids: CASSYTNHRNTGELFF.

This clone was observed a few times. The chain links TRBV19 to TRBJ1-5; TRBD1 might be the D (6 bases). The CDR3 length is 16 residues. Per germline, CDR1 LNHDA and CDR2 SQIVND (reference sequence). The ends were cut back, 7 bases at V and 3 bases at J, with 19 bases in the middle. This CDR3 is CASNEFRKGDNQPQHF. The CDR3 bases are TGTGCCAGTAACGAGTTCAGGAAGGGGGACAATCAGCCCCAGCATTTT.

The chain recombines TRBV10-3 with TRBJ2-7; D gene uncertain. Germline CDR1 is ENHRY and CDR2 is SYGVKD. The germline V and J ends were trimmed by 2 bases and 2 bases, with 7 bases remaining between them. CDR3 length: 13 residues. The CDR3 protein is CAISEGRTYEQYF. The CDR3 region has the DNA TGTGCCATCAGTGAGGGCAGGACCTACGAGCAGTACTTC.

The chain combines TRBV5-1 with TRBJ2-3; maybe TRBD1 (6 bases). Germline CDR1 is SGHRS and CDR2 is YFSETQ. This CDR3 spans 14 amino acids. V gave up 2 bases and J gave up 2 bases, with 9 bases separating them. In nucleotides, the CDR3 is TGCGCCAGCAGCTTTACAGGGAACACAGATACGCAGTATTTT. Its protein is CASSFTGNTDTQYF.

The chain links TRBV5-1 to TRBJ2-7; 8 bases agree with TRBD1. Germline assignment: CDR1 SGHRS and CDR2 YFSETQ. V lost 4 bases to trimming and J lost 5 bases; unmatched junction nucleotides: 11. This CDR3 has 15 amino acids. The CDR3: CASSTGQGFGDEQYF. CDR3 nucleotide sequence: TGCGCCAGCAGCACTGGACAGGGATTCGGCGACGAGCAGTACTTC.

The chain recombines TRBV11-2 with TRBJ1-6, with D uncertain. Trimming left V 4 bases short and J 0 bases short, with 10 bases between. Germline CDR1 SGHAT, CDR2 FQNNGV. The CDR3 spans 16 residues. CDR3 coding DNA: TGTGCCAGCAGCTCCGGCTCGGGCTCCTATAATTCACCCCTCCACTTT. Translation: CASSSGSGSYNSPLHF.

The chain links TRBV19 to TRBJ2-5, with 10 bases that match TRBD2. Trimming took 5 bases from V and 2 from J; bases not matched to a gene: 8. The CDR3 totals 16 residues. From germline, CDR1 is LNHDA and CDR2 SQIVND (reference sequence). CDR3 DNA sequence: TGTGCCAGTAGTGACCTGACTAGCGGGCTTCAAGAGACCCAGTACTTC. It specifies CASSDLTSGLQETQYF.

The V and J genes are TRBV19 and TRBJ2-1; 7 bases match TRBD2. Germline-derived CDR1 and CDR2 are LNHDA and SQIVND (reference sequence). After removal of 7 bases from V and 3 bases from J, the junction contained 3 bases not matched to a gene. CDR3 length: 13 residues. Here the CDR3 reads CASNAGDYNEQFF. CDR3 nucleotides: TGTGCCAGTAATGCGGGAGACTACAATGAGCAGTTCTTC.